This T cell receptor (beta chain) was recorded in a study of T-cell memory formation after mild COVID-19. This clonotype was observed a handful of times. TCRdb reanalysed the 5' RACE reads using MiXCR and keeps one entry per CDR3 protein. The sample has roughly 400,000 distinct CDR3 sequences; over 15% are singletons. Trimming removed 0 bases from V and 8 bases from J, with 14 bases in between. The CDR3 runs 14 residues. Per germline, CDR1 SGDLS and CDR2 YYNGEE. This TCR came from a man aged 18-30 years who had mild COVID-19 (a few samples of this study predate the infection). Cell type and time point are not known. Sequenced sample: PBMCs or a T cell subset sorted from them (not recorded which). The gene calls are TRBV9 and TRBJ1-1, with D unclear. The CDR3 DNA sequence: TGTGCCAGCAGCGTAGGAATCGTAGCTGCCGAAGCTTTCTTT. Translated: CASSVGIVAAEAFF.